The clone carrying this TCR beta chain has a handful of counts. The target antigen is unknown. Sample time point: pre-sensitization, week 0. Treatment defined: therapeutic diphenylcyclopropenone sensitization with weekly scalp DPC. Whole blood, unfractionated, served as the material for total RNA extraction. A single record per CDR3 protein comes from TCRdb applying MiXCR to the RACE reads. The data contain approximately 50,000 distinct CDR3 sequences, roughly 9% of them singletons. This sample is part of a study of human T cells and chemical hapten exposure. Whole-study results and caveats: Sensitizing with DPC caused no change in TCRs above 1 in 1000 frequency.

The sequence derives from a woman aged 30 to 39 with alopecia areata. Some clones in this sample may be carry-over from other donors' samples. The sample in question was whole blood, obtained in connection with sensitization to the hapten diphenylcyclopropenone (DPC).

For the CDR3, the DNA is TGTGCCAGCAGCGTAGGCGTAGGGGGAGGTGGCACAGATACGCAGTATTTT. It translates to CASSVGVGGGGTDTQYF. V usage is TRBV9 and J usage is TRBJ2-3; D may be TRBD1 or TRBD2 (6 bases each). This CDR3 is built from 17 residues. V lost 0 bases to trimming and J lost 1 base, with 15 bases between them. The germline V gene has CDR1 SGDLS and CDR2 YYNGEE.